The sequence of this TCR beta chain was determined in a study of blood T cells in healthy people across ages (dated by TCRdb to the mid-2010s). Some background on the complete study: In model experiments, template switching captured about one uniquely barcoded TCR beta cDNA molecule for every two T cells. The study measured age-related changes in TCR beta repertoire diversity using deep sequencing normalized with unique cDNA molecular identifiers. The donors were divided into four age groups: young (average approximately 17 years), middle-aged (about 40), aged (around 59) and long-lived (around 80). To avoid experimental bias, donors of different ages were randomly spread across the sequencing lanes. Using the same blood draw, the study looked at two additional independent replicas of 1 million unique cDNA reads for two donors, one aged 18 to 30 and the other aged 80 or older.

General conclusions and limits of the study: Observed TCR beta diversity correlated strongly with the percentage of naive T cells measured by flow cytometry. Compared with the aged group, the long-lived group had more naive CD4+ T cells, fewer expanded clones and increased TCR diversity, a pattern suggesting age selection. Donor CMV infection status was unknown, potentially confounding age-related changes in expanded clonotypes. Observed TCR beta diversity per million T cells fell roughly linearly with age, and a significant reduction was already apparent by age roughly 40. Bulk unsorted PBMC profiling prevented conclusive comparison of naive and antigen-experienced compartments. Estimates of total diversity from one million sequenced T cells were regarded as lower bounds and underestimates.

In this sample, this clonotype turned up many times. No antigen is known for it. No per-base quality is available; no much larger clone lies one base away. Donors were a few dozen systemically healthy Caucasian individuals from Russia aged roughly 6 to 100 years. Around 9.8 milliliters of peripheral blood were collected from each donor into EDTA-treated Vacutainer tubes. PBMCs were isolated by Ficoll-Paque density-gradient centrifugation, with at least 7 million obtained per sample. Total RNA, at least 6 micrograms per sample, was extracted from PBMCs with Trizol reagent. For every donor, an aliquot of PBMCs went through flow cytometry to measure the percentages of naive CD45RAhigh/CD27high T cells. CDR1 and CDR2 are read off the germline V gene as SGHTA and FQGNSA. The germline V and J ends show losses of 0 bases and 5 bases respectively, and no gene match explains 9 bases of the junction. Measured from the cysteine to the phenylalanine, the CDR3 is 17 residues long. This entry keeps only the CDR3 DNA: 51 bases, framed from base 1.

The library came from 5' RACE. Sequencing used an Illumina HiSeq 2500. The second PCR ran for roughly 7 to 12 cycles and used a J-beta primer mix along with a sample-barcoded 5' primer. A unique molecular identifier was introduced onto each TCR beta cDNA molecule by a template-switch 5' adaptor carrying 12 random nucleotides. Each sample yielded at least 3 million CDR3-containing paired-end reads. All of the RNA was converted into first-strand cDNA using the Mint cDNA synthesis kit, with a TRBC-specific oligonucleotide serving as the primer. Following uracil-DNA glycosylase treatment, all cDNA underwent a first 18-cycle PCR with the universal primers M1SS and BC2_uni_R. Under the source paper's analysis protocol: For normalization, 1 million high-quality reads, each with a distinct molecular identifier, were randomly selected from each sample. Instead of being binned into consensus sequences, reads with shared molecular identifiers were discarded. CDR3 identification, clonotype clustering and error correction used MiTCR with a Q25 quality threshold and the strictest error-elimination algorithm. A nonparametric unseen species model with Euler transformation was used to estimate lower-bound total TCR beta diversity. The public reads were run again by TCRdb, first through fastp at Q25 and then through MiXCR, and only productive beta chains were kept. One record per CDR3 amino acid sequence lists the most common genes and DNA. The V and J calls here are based on TCRdb, not the publication. The sample table lists some 1.5 million distinct CDR3 sequences, 25% to 30% of them with a count of one. The leading ten clones occupy less than 9.5% of the sample.

The sequence is built from TRBV7-2 and TRBJ2-7, with 11 bases matching TRBD2. The receptor was derived from a woman younger than 45 in good health. The sequenced material came from blood. The CDR3 loop reads CASSLARDSGRVHEQYF. The DNA sequence is given as TGTGCCAGCAGCTTAGCGCGTGATAGCGGGAGGGTCCACGAGCAGTACTTC.